This passage covers 10 T cell receptor beta chains from one sample sequenced in a study of CD8+CD57+ T cells in acquired aplastic anemia. TCR beta VDJ combinations and CDR3 sequences were profiled from genomic DNA. TCRdb re-analysed the reads in MiXCR, keeping a single row per CDR3 protein. The table shows about 420,000 distinct CDR3 sequences, with under 80% occurring only once. The sample comprised sorted CD4+, CD8+, or CD8+CD57+ T cells (not recorded which) from PBMCs. The receptors were sampled from a human donor in good health, serving as a control.

With regard to this clonotype: Likely a read error: the CDR3 ends without its conserved phenylalanine or tryptophan. This sequence joins TRBV7-2 and TRBJ1-2; unclear D gene. Looked up from germline, CDR1 is SGHTA and CDR2 is FQGNSA. CDR3 length equals 14 residues. Trimming removed 5 bases at V and 4 bases at J, with 14 bases between. CDR3 nucleotide sequence: TGTGCCAGCAGCCCTAGTGGGGTAGGCTATGGCTACACCTAC. Protein product: CASSPSGVGYGYTY.

This clonotype was picked up one time. V is TRBV7-9 and J is TRBJ2-6, with a tentative D call TRBD2 (6 bases). V shed 5 bases and J shed 6 bases, with 20 bases lying between them. Germline CDR1 reads SEHNR; CDR2 reads FQNEAQ (reference sequence). The CDR3 totals 17 residues. CDR3 amino acids: CASSPPSGGTEANVLTF. The CDR3 DNA is TGTGCCAGCAGCCCACCGAGTGGGGGGACCGAGGCCAACGTCCTGACTTTC.

This clonotype was detected many times. The chain employs TRBV12-3 or TRBV12-4 and TRBJ1-3; no clear D gene. The CDR3 contains 14 residues. V lost 3 bases to trimming and J lost 1 base, with 7 bases between them. CDR3 in amino acids: CASSFGGSGNTIYF. The CDR3 bases are TGTGCCAGCAGTTTTGGAGGGTCTGGAAACACCATATATTTT.

This clonotype has a count of ten or more. The V gene is TRBV5-1, the J gene TRBJ2-2; D ambiguous. Germline CDR1 is SGHRS and CDR2 is YFSETQ. This CDR3 region has 12 residues. The V end was cut by 3 bases, the J end by 2 bases, with 2 bases between. The CDR3 sequence is CASSYNTGELFF. CDR3 DNA: TGCGCCAGCAGCTATAACACCGGGGAGCTGTTTTTT.

Many counts were recorded for this clonotype. The rearrangement joins TRBV6-1 to TRBJ1-6; D unclear. This CDR3 region has 14 residues. Trimming took 8 bases from V and 0 from J, leaving 8 bases between them. Germline CDR1 reads MNHNS; CDR2 reads SASEGT. This CDR3 reads CASAISSYNSPLHF. CDR3 sequence (DNA): TGTGCCAGCGCGATTAGCTCCTATAATTCACCCCTCCACTTT.

In its sample, this clonotype was seen many times. The rearrangement uses TRBV24-1 and TRBJ1-6; tentatively, D is TRBD1 (6 bases). Germline CDR1 and CDR2: KGHDR and SFDVKD. Trimming removed 1 base at V and 0 bases at J, with 18 bases between. CDR3 length: 20 amino acids. The chain's CDR3 is CATSDFMLGHLGSYNSPLHF. The CDR3 DNA follows: TGTGCCACCAGTGATTTCATGTTGGGACACCTAGGCTCCTATAATTCACCCCTCCACTTT.

As for this clonotype: One end of the junction does not line up with germline, which may come from a read error. The gene calls are TRBV10-3 and TRBJ2-7; weak D call: TRBD1 (5 bases). From germline, CDR1 is ENHRY and CDR2 SYGVKD. This CDR3 has 13 residues. The CDR3 protein is CAISESREYGQSF. The CDR3 DNA reads TGTGCCATCAGTGAGTCCAGGGAATATGGCCAGTCCTTC.

Turning to this clonotype: The junction differs from germline at one of its ends, possibly a read error. V usage is TRBV20-1 and J usage is TRBJ2-7; no reliable D call. The CDR3 runs to 15 residues. Per germline, CDR1 DFQATT and CDR2 SNEGSKA (reference sequence). The CDR3, as DNA: TGCGGTGCCGTACCCGGGCCACCCAACTCCTACGAGCAGTACTTC. Translating gives CGAVPGPPNSYEQYF.

The J gene is TRBJ2-1, the V gene TRBV14; D unresolved. V gave up 3 bases and J gave up 6 bases, with 3 bases separating them. The germline V gene has CDR1 SGHDN and CDR2 FVKESK. The CDR3 sequence is 11 residues long. The CDR3 protein is CASSHFNEQFF. The CDR3 bases are TGTGCCAGCAGCCATTTCAATGAGCAGTTCTTC.

This clonotype was picked up one time. Germline is not matched at one junction end, which may reflect a read error. This chain links TRBV2 with TRBJ2-7; weak D call: TRBD1 (8 bases). Germline V gene sequence: CDR1 SNHLY, CDR2 FYNNEI. This CDR3 comprises 15 residues. DNA for the CDR3: TGTGCCAGCAGCTGCGTTACAGGGGGGGAGGGCGAGCACGAGTTC. This sequence encodes CASSCVTGGEGEHEF.